The next 4 T cell receptor beta chains were all read from a single sample in a study of blood T cells in healthy people across ages. Primers used in a second PCR of roughly 6 to 12 cycles were a sample-barcoded 5' primer and a J-beta primer mix. TCRdb redid the calling of the 5' RACE reads with MiXCR, one entry per CDR3 protein. The top ten hold about 2.1% of the sample, which has 1.5 million to 2 million distinct CDR3 sequences, just under 50% seen once. Material for sequencing was blood. The receptor source for this set is a woman between 35 and 50 years old in good health.

Comments on this clonotype: At one end the junction does not follow the germline gene, possibly because of a read error. The chain carries TRBV5-1 and TRBJ2-5, with TRBD1 matching 7 bases. CDR3 length: 14 residues. The germline V gene has CDR1 SGHRS and CDR2 YFSETQ. CDR3 bases: TGCGCCAGCAGCTTGACAGGGGAGATCGAGATCCAGTACTTC. Amino acids: CASSLTGEIEIQYF.

The CDR3: CASSSPPLAGRKETQYF. The CDR3, as DNA: TGCGCCAGCAGCTCCCCCCCACTAGCGGGGCGGAAAGAGACCCAGTACTTC. V is TRBV4-1 and J is TRBJ2-5, with 10 bases fitting TRBD2. The CDR3 totals 17 residues. The V gene end was trimmed by 5 bases and the J gene end by 3 bases; junction bases not matched to a gene: 12. Germline V lookup: CDR1 MGHRA, CDR2 YSYEKL.

This clonotype was found a few times. The chain is built from TRBV4-2 and TRBJ2-1; tentatively, D is TRBD1 or TRBD2 (6 bases each). V lost 1 base, J lost 4 bases, and 17 bases lay in between. The CDR3 covers 17 residues. The germline V gene has CDR1 LGHNA and CDR2 YNFKEQ. The CDR3 DNA reads as TGTGCCAGCAGCCAAGGGGTGGCCGGGGGCCTTTACAATGAGCAGTTCTTC. This sequence encodes CASSQGVAGGLYNEQFF.

This clonotype came up a few times. The chain couples TRBV27 to TRBJ2-3; 15 nucleotides line up with TRBD2. Germline V gene data show CDR1 as MNHEY and CDR2 as SMNVEV (reference sequence). This CDR3 is 18 amino acids long. V shed 6 bases and J 1 base; nucleotides not matched to a gene: 8. The chain's CDR3 is CASSPGLAGGTRTDTQYF. Written as DNA, the CDR3 is TGTGCCAGCAGCCCGGGACTAGCGGGGGGTACCCGCACAGATACGCAGTATTTT.